What follows is one TCR beta chain and its context. Its antigen is undetermined. The germline gene is not matched at one end of the junction; a read error may be the cause. The sample has other DNA sequences that encode this CDR3 too. Method: immunoSEQ multiplex PCR; TCRdb's copy keeps in-frame clones and lacks some. The data show under 2.5 million clones, approximately 90% seen once. Germline-derived CDR1 and CDR2 are KGHSH and LQKENI. The CDR3 spans 15 residues. This entry comes from a study of shared clonotypes between healthy human individuals. Study results and limitations: A small donor pool kept down the genetic and exposure-history diversity that was represented. The generation probabilities recorded for non-shared clonotypes fell below those of clonotypes shared by all four donors.

This clonotype was obtained from a man younger than 35 in good health. Some clones in this sample may be carry-over from other donors' samples. This chain joins TRBV18 and TRBJ1-5, with 9 bases identical to TRBD1. Sequencing was carried out using naive CD4+ T cells from PBMCs. The subset was: CD45RA+ positively selected. CDR3 sequence reads: CASSQTGGAIQPQHF. The CDR3 coding sequence is TGTGCCAGCTCACAAACAGGGGGCGCGATTCAGCCCCAACATTTT.